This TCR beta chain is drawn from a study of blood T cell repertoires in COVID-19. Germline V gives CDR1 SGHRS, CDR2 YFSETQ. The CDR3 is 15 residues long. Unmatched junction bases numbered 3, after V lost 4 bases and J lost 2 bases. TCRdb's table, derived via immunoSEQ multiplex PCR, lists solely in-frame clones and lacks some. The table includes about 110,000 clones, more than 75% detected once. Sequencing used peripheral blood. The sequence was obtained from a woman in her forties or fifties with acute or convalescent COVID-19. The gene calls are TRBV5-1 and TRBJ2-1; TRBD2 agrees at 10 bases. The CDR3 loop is CASSGTSATYNEQFF. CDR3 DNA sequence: TGCGCCAGCAGCGGGACTAGCGCTACCTACAATGAGCAGTTCTTC.